This T cell receptor beta chain was sequenced in a study of T cells after yellow fever vaccination. The wider study: Fractions containing few cells were prepared with SMART-Seq v4 Ultra Low Input.

Study-level findings and limits: The study noted that FACS-sorted repertoires could contain abundant clonotypes contaminating from the bulk population. Just a small share of clonotypes turned up in the CD4 compartment as well as the CD8 compartment.

Via MiXCR, TCRdb re-called the 5' RACE reads, giving one row per CDR3 protein. The sample shows 450,000 to 550,000 distinct CDR3 sequences, just over 20% of them seen only once. This clonotype was counted a few times. Its matching antigen is unknown. The trim removed 4 bases at V and 0 bases at J, leaving 10 bases unmatched. The CDR3 is 17 residues long. Per the germline V gene, CDR1 is SGHNT and CDR2 is YYREEE (reference sequence). The receptor was derived from a man between 18 and 29 years old who received the YFV17D yellow fever vaccine. The source was PBMCs, collected 20 to 25 days after the first yellow fever vaccination. V usage is TRBV5-4 and J usage is TRBJ2-4, with 7 bases that match TRBD1. CDR3 nucleotide sequence: TGTGCCAGCAGCCGCCAACAGGGGATAATAGCCAAAAACATTCAGTACTTC. Translated, it gives CASSRQQGIIAKNIQYF. The whole variable domain, filled in from reference TRBV5-4 and TRBJ2-4, reads ETGVTQSPTHLIKTRGQQVTLRCSSQSGHNTVSWYQQALGQGPQFIFQYYREEENGRGNFPPRFSGLQFPNYSSELNVNALELDDSALYLCASSRQQGIIAKNIQYFGAGTRLSVL.